A selection of T cell receptor beta chains follows, all from one sample in a study of blood T cell repertoires in COVID-19. This table comes from immunoSEQ multiplex PCR, and its TCRdb copy is limited to in-frame clones, with some not included. This table holds under 350,000 clones, approximately 91% found once. Sequencing used PBMCs or T cells enriched from blood (not recorded which). The receptor source for this set is a woman in her thirties or forties who had recovered from COVID-19. CDR3s include the opening cysteine and the closing phenylalanine or tryptophan. D genes are given only for firm matches. Clone sizes are given selectively: once, few, many, or a class where the clone is expanded.

j_call: TRBJ2-3; d_call: -; v_call: TRBV7-2; clone_size: -; cdr3_aa: CASSPFGWGSTDTQYF; cdr3_nt: TGTGCCAGCAGCCCCTTCGGCTGGGGCAGCACAGATACGCAGTATTTT
j_call: TRBJ2-1; d_call: -; v_call: TRBV5-1; clone_size: -; cdr3_aa: CASSLVPTRRNEQFF; cdr3_nt: TGCGCCAGCAGCTTGGTTCCCACCCGGCGGAATGAGCAGTTCTTC
j_call: TRBJ1-5; d_call: -; v_call: TRBV2; clone_size: -; cdr3_aa: CASSETPGLNQPQHF; cdr3_nt: TGTGCCAGCAGTGAGACTCCGGGTCTCAATCAGCCCCAGCATTTT
j_call: TRBJ1-2; d_call: TRBD1; v_call: TRBV15; clone_size: -; cdr3_aa: CATSRVTGLGQGAVGYTF; cdr3_nt: TGTGCCACCAGCAGAGTGACTGGATTAGGACAGGGGGCTGTTGGCTACACCTTC
j_call: TRBJ1-1; d_call: -; v_call: TRBV14; clone_size: -; cdr3_aa: CASSQEIAGTEAFF; cdr3_nt: TGTGCCAGCAGCCAAGAAATCGCGGGGACTGAAGCTTTCTTT
j_call: TRBJ1-2; d_call: TRBD1; v_call: TRBV5-1; clone_size: -; cdr3_aa: CASSLADRVKYGYTF; cdr3_nt: TGCGCCAGCAGCTTGGCCGACAGGGTGAAATATGGCTACACCTTC
j_call: TRBJ2-7; d_call: TRBD1; v_call: TRBV14; clone_size: -; cdr3_aa: CASSRGPGTGAHEQYF; cdr3_nt: TGTGCCAGCAGCCGCGGACCGGGGACAGGGGCTCACGAGCAGTACTTC
j_call: TRBJ2-7; d_call: TRBD1; v_call: TRBV7-9; clone_size: few; cdr3_aa: CASSYGPRGLGYF; cdr3_nt: TGTGCCAGCAGCTACGGCCCAAGGGGGCTTGGGTACTTC
j_call: TRBJ1-1; d_call: -; v_call: TRBV2; clone_size: -; cdr3_aa: CASSVLTINTEAFF; cdr3_nt: TGTGCCAGCAGTGTTTTGACAATAAACACTGAAGCTTTCTTT
j_call: TRBJ2-2; d_call: -; v_call: TRBV19; clone_size: -; cdr3_aa: CASSIGLASVGELFF; cdr3_nt: TGTGCCAGTAGTATAGGATTAGCTAGCGTCGGGGAGCTGTTTTTT
j_call: TRBJ1-3; d_call: TRBD1; v_call: TRBV18; clone_size: -; cdr3_aa: CASSRQGTVAPGSGNTIYF; cdr3_nt: TGTGCCAGCTCAAGACAGGGAACCGTTGCCCCTGGCTCTGGAAACACCATATATTTT
j_call: TRBJ1-1; d_call: -; v_call: TRBV5-1; clone_size: -; cdr3_aa: CASSLVLSMNTEAFF; cdr3_nt: TGCGCCAGCAGCTTGGTTTTATCTATGAACACTGAAGCTTTCTTT
j_call: TRBJ2-7; d_call: TRBD2; v_call: TRBV5-1; clone_size: -; cdr3_aa: CASSLATSGRAYEQYF; cdr3_nt: TGCGCCAGCAGCTTGGCCACTAGCGGGAGGGCCTACGAGCAGTACTTC
j_call: TRBJ1-1; d_call: -; v_call: TRBV11-1; clone_size: -; cdr3_aa: CASSFSGGSTEAFF; cdr3_nt: TGTGCCAGCAGTTTTAGTGGTGGGAGCACTGAAGCTTTCTTT
j_call: TRBJ2-4; d_call: TRBD1; v_call: TRBV19; clone_size: -; cdr3_aa: CASSHRGDKNIQYF; cdr3_nt: TGTGCCAGTAGTCACAGGGGTGACAAAAACATTCAGTACTTC
j_call: TRBJ2-7; d_call: -; v_call: TRBV2; clone_size: -; cdr3_aa: CASSRDIDYEQYF; cdr3_nt: TGTGCCAGCAGCAGGGACATAGACTACGAGCAGTACTTC
j_call: TRBJ2-7; d_call: -; v_call: TRBV5-1; clone_size: few; cdr3_aa: CASSFASREQYF; cdr3_nt: TGCGCCAGCAGCTTTGCATCGAGGGAGCAGTACTTC
j_call: TRBJ2-7; d_call: -; v_call: TRBV4-1; clone_size: -; cdr3_aa: CASSLIVQGYEQYF; cdr3_nt: TGCGCCAGCAGCCTAATAGTACAGGGCTACGAGCAGTACTTC
j_call: TRBJ1-3; d_call: TRBD1; v_call: TRBV6-5; clone_size: -; cdr3_aa: CASRYGDSTGNTIYF; cdr3_nt: TGTGCCAGCAGGTATGGGGACAGTACTGGAAACACCATATATTTT
j_call: TRBJ2-1; d_call: TRBD2; v_call: TRBV25-1; clone_size: -; cdr3_aa: CASRTSGGAGEQFF; cdr3_nt: TGTGCCAGCAGGACTAGCGGGGGGGCTGGCGAGCAGTTCTTC
j_call: TRBJ1-1; d_call: -; v_call: TRBV27; clone_size: -; cdr3_aa: CASSLGPGYTEAFF; cdr3_nt: TGTGCCAGCAGTTTGGGGCCGGGTTACACTGAAGCTTTCTTT
j_call: TRBJ1-1; d_call: -; v_call: TRBV21-1; clone_size: -; cdr3_aa: CASSKVEDMNTEAFF; cdr3_nt: TGTGCCAGCAGCAAAGTGGAGGATATGAACACTGAAGCTTTCTTT
j_call: TRBJ1-2; d_call: TRBD1; v_call: TRBV29-1; clone_size: -; cdr3_aa: CSVRQGAEYGYTF; cdr3_nt: TGCAGCGTTCGACAGGGGGCGGAATATGGCTACACCTTC
j_call: TRBJ1-1; d_call: -; v_call: TRBV5-1; clone_size: once; cdr3_aa: CASSLSRSMNTEAFF; cdr3_nt: TGCGCCAGCAGCTTAAGTCGGTCAATGAACACTGAAGCTTTCTTT